A selection of T cell receptor beta chains follows, all from one sample in a study of blood T cells in healthy people across ages. TCRdb independently ran MiXCR on the 5' RACE reads; one entry per CDR3 protein. Of 1.5 million to 2 million distinct CDR3 sequences listed, roughly 28% were seen once; the top ten hold 7.7%. The sequencing sample was made of blood. These receptors all stem from a woman aged 25 to 39 in good health. Both conserved end residues are part of each CDR3. The D gene is left open where the match is weak. Expanded clones are given a class, and other clones once, few, many or no size at all.

many,TRBV20-1,TRBJ2-7,NA,TGCAGTGCTAGAGAGGGATCAGGAATTGAACTCGAGCAGTACTTC,CSAREGSGIELEQYF
NA,TRBV20-1,TRBJ2-7,TRBD2,TGCAGTGCCTGGCGCGGGAGCTCCTACGAGCAGTACTTC,CSAWRGSSYEQYF
many,TRBV5-1,TRBJ2-1,TRBD2,TGCGCCAGCAGCTCCCTTTGGGGGGGGATGGATGAGCAGTTCTTC,CASSSLWGGMDEQFF
many,TRBV27,TRBJ2-7,NA,TGCGCCAGCAGCCTCTCAGGGCGGTCCTACGAGCAGTACTTC,CASSLSGRSYEQYF
NA,TRBV7-9,TRBJ2-1,TRBD2,TGTGCCAGCAACTCCAGGGAGGGGGAGCAGTTCTTC,CASNSREGEQFF
NA,TRBV7-2,TRBJ2-1,TRBD2,TGTGCCAGCAGCTTAGTGGGGACTAGGCCGGATTTTGAGCAGTTCTTC,CASSLVGTRPDFEQFF
few,TRBV2,TRBJ2-2,NA,TGTGCCGGGGGGTCGGACAGGAGGAACACCGGGGAGCTGTTTTTT,CAGGSDRRNTGELFF
NA,TRBV5-5,TRBJ2-5,NA,TGTGCCAGCAGCTTCGTTCCTAGCGAGACCCAGTACTTC,CASSFVPSETQYF
few,TRBV4-3,TRBJ2-3,TRBD2,TGCGCCAGCAGCCCGAAGAAAGCGGGGGGCACAGATACGCAGTATTTT,CASSPKKAGGTDTQYF
many,TRBV12-3/TRBV12-4,TRBJ1-1,NA,TGTGCCAGCAGGTACACCGGGCTTACGGCTTTCTTT,CASRYTGLTAFF